This T cell receptor beta chain was sequenced for a study of T cells after posttransplantation cyclophosphamide. Study observations and caveats: Donor CD8+ memory clones often dominated recipient blood repertoires at later times. Skin or GI-infiltrating T cells shared few TRB sequences with blood. Recipient CMV seropositivity and CMV reactivation strongly tracked TRB clonality.

This clone has a single count. Its antigen is unidentified. Busulfan-fludarabine conditioning, marrow transplant, and cyclophosphamide on days +3 and +4 were administered. The CDR3 is made up of 12 amino acids. The germline CDR1 and CDR2 sequences are SQVTM and ANQGSEA. J was trimmed by 8 bases and V by 7 bases; bases with no gene match: 3. Assay: immunoSEQ multiplex PCR; the TCRdb copy retains only in-frame clones and omits some. The profile shows some 43,000 clones, about 90% of them singletons. Specimen: PBMCs, collected around 63 days after allogeneic stem cell transplant with posttransplant cyclophosphamide. The chain has TRBV29-1 and TRBJ2-1; 12 nucleotides agree with TRBD1. The TCR was taken from a male patient in his sixties who received an allogeneic stem cell transplant from a related donor and was CMV-positive. Some of these T cells may belong to the graft donor. The CDR3 bases are TGCAGCGGGGACAGGGGGCTCGATGAGCAGTTCTTC. As protein: CSGDRGLDEQFF.